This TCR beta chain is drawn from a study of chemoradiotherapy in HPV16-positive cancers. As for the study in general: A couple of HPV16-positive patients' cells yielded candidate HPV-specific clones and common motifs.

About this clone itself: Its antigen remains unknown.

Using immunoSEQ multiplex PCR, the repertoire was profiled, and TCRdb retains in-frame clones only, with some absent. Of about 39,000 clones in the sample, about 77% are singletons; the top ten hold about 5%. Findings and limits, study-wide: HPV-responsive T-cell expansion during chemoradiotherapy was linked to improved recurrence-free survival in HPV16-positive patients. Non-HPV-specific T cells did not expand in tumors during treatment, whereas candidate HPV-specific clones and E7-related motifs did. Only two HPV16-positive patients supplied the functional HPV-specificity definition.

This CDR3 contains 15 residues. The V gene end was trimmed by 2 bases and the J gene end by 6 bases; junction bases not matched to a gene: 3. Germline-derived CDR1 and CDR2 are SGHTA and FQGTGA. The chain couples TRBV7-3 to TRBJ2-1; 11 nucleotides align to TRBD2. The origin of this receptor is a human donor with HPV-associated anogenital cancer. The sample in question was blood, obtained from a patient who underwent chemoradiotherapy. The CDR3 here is CASSLASGGINEQFF. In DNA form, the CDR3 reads TGTGCCAGCAGCTTAGCTAGCGGGGGGATCAATGAGCAGTTCTTC.